The entry that follows covers one TCR beta chain sequence. The method was immunoSEQ multiplex PCR; TCRdb's version includes in-frame clones alone and lacks a portion of them. In the table there are over 45,000 clones, roughly 94% of which are singletons. V was cut by 2 bases and J by 2 bases, with 24 bases left in between. In germline, CDR1 is GTSNPN, CDR2 SVGIG (reference sequence). The CDR3 sequence is 18 residues long. This entry is derived from a study of T cell changes during pregnancy in multiple sclerosis. Here the sequenced sample was CD4+ T cells from peripheral blood mononuclear cells, taken in the second trimester of pregnancy. This sequence was found in a female donor with multiple sclerosis, enrolled in a pregnancy study. The chain links TRBV30 to TRBJ1-1; D might be TRBD1 (5 bases). The CDR3 spells CAWSQPRPGTFSNTEAFF. DNA for the CDR3: TGTGCCTGGAGTCAACCTCGTCCCGGGACTTTTTCAAACACTGAAGCTTTCTTT.